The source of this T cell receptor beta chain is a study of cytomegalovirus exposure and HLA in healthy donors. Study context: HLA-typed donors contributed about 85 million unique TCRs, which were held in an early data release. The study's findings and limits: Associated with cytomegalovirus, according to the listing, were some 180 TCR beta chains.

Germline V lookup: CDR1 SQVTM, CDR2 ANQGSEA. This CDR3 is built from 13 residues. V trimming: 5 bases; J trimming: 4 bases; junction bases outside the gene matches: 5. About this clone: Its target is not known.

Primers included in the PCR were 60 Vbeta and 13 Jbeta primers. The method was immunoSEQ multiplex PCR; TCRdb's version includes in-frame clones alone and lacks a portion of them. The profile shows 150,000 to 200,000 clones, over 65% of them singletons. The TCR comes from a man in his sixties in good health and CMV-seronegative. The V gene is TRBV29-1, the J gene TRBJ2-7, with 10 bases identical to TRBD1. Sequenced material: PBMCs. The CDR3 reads CSVRDRGRYEQYF. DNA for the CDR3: TGCAGCGTTCGGGACAGGGGACGATACGAGCAGTACTTC.